This T cell receptor beta chain is drawn from a study of lymphopenia after photon versus proton radiotherapy. This CDR3 region has 15 residues. Germline loops: CDR1 SGHTA, CDR2 FQGNSA. The V end was cut by 5 bases, the J end by 1 base, with 12 bases between. Libraries were prepared by immunoSEQ multiplex PCR; TCRdb keeps only in-frame clonotypes and omits some of them. The sample lists roughly 61,000 clones; roughly nine tenths were seen once. Study-wide results and limits: A bigger post-nadir fall in TCR diversity correlated inversely with survival time in deceased patients.

With respect to this clone: What it binds is unknown.

The source of this sequence is an elderly man with esophageal cancer. The source was peripheral blood, collected from a patient treated with proton-based radiotherapy. V and J are TRBV7-2 and TRBJ2-1; D possibly uses TRBD1 or TRBD2 (7 bases each). CDR3 bases: TGTGCCAGCAGCCCCAGGGGGGGGTCCTACAATGAGCAGTTCTTC. It translates to CASSPRGGSYNEQFF. The entire variable domain, with the rest obtained from reference TRBV7-2 and TRBJ2-1, is as follows: GAGVSQSPSNKVTEKGKDVELRCDPISGHTALYWYRQSLGQGLEFLIYFQGNSAPDKSGLPSDRFSAERTGGSVSTLTIQRTQQEDSAVYLCASSPRGGSYNEQFFGPGTRLTVL.